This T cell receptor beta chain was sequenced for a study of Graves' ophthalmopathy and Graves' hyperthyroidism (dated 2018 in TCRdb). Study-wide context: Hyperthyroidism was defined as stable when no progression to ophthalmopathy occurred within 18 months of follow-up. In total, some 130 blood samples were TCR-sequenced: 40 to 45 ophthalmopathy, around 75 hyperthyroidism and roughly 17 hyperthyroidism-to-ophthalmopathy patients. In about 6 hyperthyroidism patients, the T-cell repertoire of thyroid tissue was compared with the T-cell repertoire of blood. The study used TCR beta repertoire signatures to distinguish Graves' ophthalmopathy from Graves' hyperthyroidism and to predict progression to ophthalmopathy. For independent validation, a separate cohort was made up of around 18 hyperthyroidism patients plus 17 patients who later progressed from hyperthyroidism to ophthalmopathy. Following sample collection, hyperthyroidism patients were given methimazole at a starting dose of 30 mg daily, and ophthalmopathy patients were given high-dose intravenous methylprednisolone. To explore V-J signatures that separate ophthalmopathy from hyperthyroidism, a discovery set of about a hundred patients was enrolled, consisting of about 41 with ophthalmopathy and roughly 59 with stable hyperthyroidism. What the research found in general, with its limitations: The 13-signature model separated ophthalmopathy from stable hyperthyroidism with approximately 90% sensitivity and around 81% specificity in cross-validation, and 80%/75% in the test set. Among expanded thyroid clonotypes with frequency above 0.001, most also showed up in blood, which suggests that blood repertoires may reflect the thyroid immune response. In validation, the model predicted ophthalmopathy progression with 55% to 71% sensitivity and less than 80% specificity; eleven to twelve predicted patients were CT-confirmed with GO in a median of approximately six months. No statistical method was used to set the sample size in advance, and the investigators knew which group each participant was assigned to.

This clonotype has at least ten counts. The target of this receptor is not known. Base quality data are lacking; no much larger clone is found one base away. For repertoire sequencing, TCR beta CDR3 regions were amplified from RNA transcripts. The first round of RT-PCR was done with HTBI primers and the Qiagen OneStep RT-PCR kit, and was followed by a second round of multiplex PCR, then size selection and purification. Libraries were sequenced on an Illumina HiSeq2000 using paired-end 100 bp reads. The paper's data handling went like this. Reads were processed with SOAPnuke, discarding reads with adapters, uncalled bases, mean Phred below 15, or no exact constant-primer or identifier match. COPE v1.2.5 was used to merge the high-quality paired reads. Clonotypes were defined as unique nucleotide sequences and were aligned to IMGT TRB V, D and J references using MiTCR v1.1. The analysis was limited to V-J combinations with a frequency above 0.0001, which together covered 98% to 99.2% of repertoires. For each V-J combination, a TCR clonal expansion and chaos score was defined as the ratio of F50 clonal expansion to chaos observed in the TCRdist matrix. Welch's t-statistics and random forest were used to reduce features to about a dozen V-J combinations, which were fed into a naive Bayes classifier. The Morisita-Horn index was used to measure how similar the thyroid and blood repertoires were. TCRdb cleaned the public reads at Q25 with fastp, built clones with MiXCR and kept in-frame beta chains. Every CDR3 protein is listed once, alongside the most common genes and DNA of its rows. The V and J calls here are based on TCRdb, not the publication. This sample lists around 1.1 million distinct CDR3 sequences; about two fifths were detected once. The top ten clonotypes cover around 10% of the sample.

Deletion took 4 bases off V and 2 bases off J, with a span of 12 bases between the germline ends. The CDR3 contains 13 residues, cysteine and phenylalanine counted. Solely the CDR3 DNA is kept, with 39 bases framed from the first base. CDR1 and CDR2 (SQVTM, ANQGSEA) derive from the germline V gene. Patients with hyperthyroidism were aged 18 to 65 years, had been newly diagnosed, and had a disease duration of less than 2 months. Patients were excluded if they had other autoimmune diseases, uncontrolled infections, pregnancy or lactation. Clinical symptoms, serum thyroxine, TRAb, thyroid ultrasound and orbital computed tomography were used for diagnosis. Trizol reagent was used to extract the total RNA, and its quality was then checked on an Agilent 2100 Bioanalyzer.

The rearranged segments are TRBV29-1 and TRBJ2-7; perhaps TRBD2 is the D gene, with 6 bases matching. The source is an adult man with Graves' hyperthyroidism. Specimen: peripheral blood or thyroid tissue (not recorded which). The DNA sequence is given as TGCAGCGTTGGGGGGGACGGCCCCTACGAGCAGTACTTC. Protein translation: CSVGGDGPYEQYF.